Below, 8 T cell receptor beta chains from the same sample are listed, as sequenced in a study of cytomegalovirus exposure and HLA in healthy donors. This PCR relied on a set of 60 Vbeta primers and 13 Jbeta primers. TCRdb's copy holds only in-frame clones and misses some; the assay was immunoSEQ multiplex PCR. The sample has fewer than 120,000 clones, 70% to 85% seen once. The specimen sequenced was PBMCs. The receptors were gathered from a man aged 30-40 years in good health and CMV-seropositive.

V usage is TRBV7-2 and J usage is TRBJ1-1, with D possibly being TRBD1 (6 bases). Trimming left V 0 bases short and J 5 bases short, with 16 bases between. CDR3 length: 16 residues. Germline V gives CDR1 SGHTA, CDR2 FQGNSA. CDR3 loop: CASSLAFISGDTEAFF. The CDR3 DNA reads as TGTGCCAGCAGCTTAGCGTTTATATCAGGGGATACTGAAGCTTTCTTT.

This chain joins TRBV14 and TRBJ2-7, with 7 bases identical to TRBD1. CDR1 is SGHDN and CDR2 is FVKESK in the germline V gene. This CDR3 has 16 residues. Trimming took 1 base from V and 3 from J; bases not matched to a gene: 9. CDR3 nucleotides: TGTGCCAGCAGCCAAGGTAGCGCCAGGGGGAACTACGAGCAGTACTTC. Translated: CASSQGSARGNYEQYF.

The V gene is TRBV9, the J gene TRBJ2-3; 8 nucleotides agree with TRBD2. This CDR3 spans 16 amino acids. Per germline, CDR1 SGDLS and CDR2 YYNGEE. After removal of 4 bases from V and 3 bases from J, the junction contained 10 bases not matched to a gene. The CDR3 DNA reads TGTGCCAGCAGCACAGGAGCGGGGGATAGGACAGATACGCAGTATTTT. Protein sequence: CASSTGAGDRTDTQYF.

The CDR3 DNA is TGTGCCAGCAGCTTAGCGGGGGCAGATACGCAGTATTTT. Its translation is CASSLAGADTQYF. This sequence joins TRBV11-2 and TRBJ2-3, with D possibly being TRBD2 (6 bases). The V and J ends lost 1 base and 4 bases respectively, with 6 bases between them. The CDR3 extends over 13 amino acids. Germline CDR1 is SGHAT and CDR2 is FQNNGV.

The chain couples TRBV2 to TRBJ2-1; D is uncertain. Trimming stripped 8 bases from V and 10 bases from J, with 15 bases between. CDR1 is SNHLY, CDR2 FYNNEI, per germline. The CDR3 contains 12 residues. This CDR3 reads CASLIAMGEQFF. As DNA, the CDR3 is TGTGCCAGCCTGATCGCAATGGGCGAGCAGTTCTTC.

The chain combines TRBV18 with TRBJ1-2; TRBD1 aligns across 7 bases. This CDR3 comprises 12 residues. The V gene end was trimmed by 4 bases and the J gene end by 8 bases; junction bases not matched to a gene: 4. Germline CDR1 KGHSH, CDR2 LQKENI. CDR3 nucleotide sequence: TGTGCCAGCTCACAAGACAGGGAAGGCTACACCTTC. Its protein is CASSQDREGYTF. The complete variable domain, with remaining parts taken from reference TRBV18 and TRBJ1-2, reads NAGVMQNPRHLVRRRGQEARLRCSPMKGHSHVYWYRQLPEEGLKFMVYLQKENIIDESGMPKERFSAEFPKEGPSILRIQQVVRGDSAAYFCASSQDREGYTFGSGTRLTVV.

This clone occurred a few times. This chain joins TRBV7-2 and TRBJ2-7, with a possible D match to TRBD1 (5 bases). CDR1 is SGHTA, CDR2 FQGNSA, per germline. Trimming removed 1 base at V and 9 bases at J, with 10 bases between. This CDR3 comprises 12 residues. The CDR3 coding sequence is TGTGCCAGCAGCTTAGAGGGGCTTGGGCAGTACTTC. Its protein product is CASSLEGLGQYF.

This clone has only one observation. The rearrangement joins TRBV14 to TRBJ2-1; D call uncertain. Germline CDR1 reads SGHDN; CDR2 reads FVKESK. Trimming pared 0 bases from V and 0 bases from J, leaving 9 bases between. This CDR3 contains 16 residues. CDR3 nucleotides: TGTGCCAGCAGCCAAGATAACCCGAGCTCCTACAATGAGCAGTTCTTC. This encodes CASSQDNPSSYNEQFF.